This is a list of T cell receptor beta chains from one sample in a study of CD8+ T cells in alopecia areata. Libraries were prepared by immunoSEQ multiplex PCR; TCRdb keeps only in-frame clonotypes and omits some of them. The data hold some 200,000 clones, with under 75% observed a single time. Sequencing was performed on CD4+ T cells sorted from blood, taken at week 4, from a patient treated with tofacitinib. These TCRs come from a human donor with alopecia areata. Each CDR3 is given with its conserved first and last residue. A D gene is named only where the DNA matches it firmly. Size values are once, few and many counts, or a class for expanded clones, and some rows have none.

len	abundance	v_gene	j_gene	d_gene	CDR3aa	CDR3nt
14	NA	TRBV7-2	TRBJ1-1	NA	CASSFSFMNTEAFF	TGTGCCAGCAGCTTCAGTTTTATGAACACTGAAGCTTTCTTT
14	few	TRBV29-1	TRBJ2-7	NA	CSVADSQSSYEQYF	TGCAGCGTGGCTGACAGCCAATCATCCTACGAGCAGTACTTC
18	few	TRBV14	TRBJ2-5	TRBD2	CASSQGRSSGGNQETQYF	TGTGCCAGCAGCCAAGGACGGTCTAGCGGGGGGAACCAAGAGACCCAGTACTTC
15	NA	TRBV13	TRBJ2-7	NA	CASSLHRISSYEQYF	TGTGCCAGCAGCTTACACAGGATTAGCTCCTACGAGCAGTACTTC
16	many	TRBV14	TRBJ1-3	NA	CASSQGLRSSGNTIYF	TGTGCCAGCAGCCAAGGACTCAGGAGCTCTGGAAACACCATATATTTT
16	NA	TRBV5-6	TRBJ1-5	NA	CASSLFSGSGNQPQHF	TGTGCCAGCAGCTTGTTCTCGGGGTCGGGCAATCAGCCCCAGCATTTT
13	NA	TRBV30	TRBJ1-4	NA	CAWSVLPGEKLFF	TGTGCCTGGAGTGTACTCCCCGGGGAAAAACTGTTTTTT
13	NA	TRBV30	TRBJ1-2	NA	CAWSLQGPSGYTF	TGTGCCTGGAGCCTCCAGGGGCCCAGTGGCTACACCTTC
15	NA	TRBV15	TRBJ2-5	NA	CATSRDLAVQETQYF	TGTGCCACCAGCAGAGATTTAGCGGTCCAAGAGACCCAGTACTTC
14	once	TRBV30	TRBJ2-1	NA	CAWRRAGVINEQFF	TGTGCCTGGAGAAGGGCAGGGGTTATAAATGAGCAGTTCTTC
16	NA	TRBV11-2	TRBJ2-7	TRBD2	CASSHATSGESYEQYF	TGTGCCAGCAGCCACGCGACTAGCGGGGAGTCCTACGAGCAGTACTTC
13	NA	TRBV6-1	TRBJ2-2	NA	CASLTGYTGELFF	TGTGCCAGCCTGACAGGATACACCGGGGAGCTGTTTTTT
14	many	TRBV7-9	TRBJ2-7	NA	CASSDNRASGEQYF	TGTGCCAGCAGCGACAATAGAGCTTCCGGCGAGCAGTACTTC
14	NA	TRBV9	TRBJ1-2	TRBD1	CASSLGQGNYGYTF	TGTGCCAGCAGCTTGGGACAGGGAAACTATGGCTACACCTTC
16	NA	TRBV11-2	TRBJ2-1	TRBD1	CASSPGTGTAYNEQFF	TGTGCCAGCAGCCCCGGCACCGGGACAGCTTACAATGAGCAGTTCTTC
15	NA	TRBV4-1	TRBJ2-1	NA	CASSQEDSTYNEQFF	TGCGCCAGCAGCCAAGAGGACTCTACTTACAATGAGCAGTTCTTC
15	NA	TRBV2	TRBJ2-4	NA	CASGSWQGAKNIQYF	TGTGCCAGCGGTTCGTGGCAGGGAGCCAAAAACATTCAGTACTTC
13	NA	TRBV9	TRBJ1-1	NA	CASSVDRNTEAFF	TGTGCCAGCAGCGTTGATAGGAACACTGAAGCTTTCTTT
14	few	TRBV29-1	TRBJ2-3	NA	CSVAVGDHTDTQYF	TGCAGCGTCGCCGTAGGGGACCACACAGATACGCAGTATTTT
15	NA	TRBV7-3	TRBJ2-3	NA	CASSQNPTGTDTQYF	TGTGCCAGCAGCCAAAACCCGACGGGGACGGATACGCAGTATTTT
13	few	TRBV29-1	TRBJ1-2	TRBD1	CSVSGQGAEGYTF	TGCAGCGTTTCGGGACAGGGGGCCGAGGGCTACACCTTC
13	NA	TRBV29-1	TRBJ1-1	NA	CSVTGHVTPEAFF	TGCAGCGTTACGGGACATGTAACTCCTGAAGCTTTCTTT
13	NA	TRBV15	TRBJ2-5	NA	CATSIGLEETQYF	TGTGCCACCAGCATAGGGTTAGAAGAAACCCAGTACTTC
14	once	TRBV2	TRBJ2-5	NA	CASSETSNQETQYF	TGTGCCAGCAGTGAAACGTCAAACCAAGAGACCCAGTACTTC
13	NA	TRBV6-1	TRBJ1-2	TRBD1	CASSDRTGNGYTF	TGTGCCAGCAGTGACCGGACAGGGAATGGCTACACCTTC
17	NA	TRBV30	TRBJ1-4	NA	CAWSVEWGRGANEKLFF	TGTGCCTGGAGTGTTGAATGGGGGCGCGGGGCTAATGAAAAACTGTTTTTT
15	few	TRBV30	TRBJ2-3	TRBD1	CAWSGNRGYMDTQYF	TGTGCCTGGAGTGGGAACAGGGGGTATATGGATACGCAGTATTTT
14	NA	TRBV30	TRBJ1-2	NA	CAWSLEGTNYGYTF	TGTGCCTGGAGTTTGGAGGGGACAAACTATGGCTACACCTTC
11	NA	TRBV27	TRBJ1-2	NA	CASSQGNGYTF	TGTGCCAGCAGCCAGGGTAATGGCTACACCTTC
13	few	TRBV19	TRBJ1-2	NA	CASSIQGPYGYTF	TGTGCCAGTAGTATCCAGGGTCCCTATGGCTACACCTTC
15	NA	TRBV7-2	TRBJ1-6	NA	CASSLVRDINSPLHF	TGTGCCAGCAGCCTAGTTCGGGACATAAATTCACCCCTCCACTTT
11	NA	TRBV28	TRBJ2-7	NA	CASTGLYEQYF	TGTGCCAGCACGGGGTTGTACGAGCAGTACTTC
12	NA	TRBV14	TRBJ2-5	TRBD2	CASSPPAGPQYF	TGTGCCAGCAGCCCCCCAGCGGGGCCACAGTACTTC
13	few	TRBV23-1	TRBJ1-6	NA	CASSHPGESPLHF	TGCGCCAGCAGTCATCCCGGGGAAAGTCCCCTCCACTTT
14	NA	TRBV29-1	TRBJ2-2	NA	CSVEIQPNTGELFF	TGCAGCGTTGAGATCCAACCCAACACCGGGGAGCTGTTTTTT
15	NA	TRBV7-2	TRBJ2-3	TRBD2	CASSRTSVSTDTQYF	TGTGCCAGCAGCCGGACTAGCGTATCCACAGATACGCAGTATTTT
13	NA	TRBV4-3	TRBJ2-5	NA	CASSQDRQETQYF	TGCGCCAGCAGCCAAGACAGGCAAGAGACCCAGTACTTC